This TCR beta chain was captured in a study of blood T cell repertoires in COVID-19 (dated by TCRdb to the early 2020s). In the study overall: Samples from collaborators originated in the United States, Italy and Spain and spanned both the acute and convalescent phases of COVID-19. The material from the prospective study consisted of cDNA or gDNA derived from T cells, B-cell-depleted T cells, or PBMCs. Subjects who had been exposed to COVID-19, were actively infected with it, or had recovered from it provided the deeply sampled blood TCRbeta repertoires that made up the dataset. The repertoires were released in a freely available public database intended as a resource for research on the immune response to SARS-CoV-2. Samples came from the ongoing ImmuneRACE study (first 160 participants) plus 1,254 subjects from 6 global collaborators. A de-identified subject ID, COVID-19 status, age in years and sex were almost always included in the sample metadata. Where available, HLA class I and class II types were obtained from metadata supplied by the sample provider rather than from assay-based typing.

Results and caveats for the whole study, not just this receptor: The amount of clinical and demographic metadata varied by source and participant and was provided uncurated.

Collaborating institutions collected whole blood in K2EDTA tubes following their own protocols. For TCRbeta analysis, collaborators shipped samples as frozen whole blood, isolated PBMCs, or DNA extracted from either of those sample types. Only a few counts were recorded for this clone. Its antigen has not been determined. No base quality information exists; no much larger clone differs at one position. TCRbeta CDR3 regions were amplified from genomic DNA using the immunoSEQ Assay, a bias-controlled multiplex PCR. Processing in the source paper ran as follows. Within the assay, amplification of reference gene primers was used to estimate how many nucleated cells each sample contained. To quantify the absolute abundance of each unique TCRbeta CDR3 rearrangement, sequence reads were collapsed and filtered. For each sample, productive Simpson clonality was calculated as the square root of Simpson's diversity index over productive rearrangements. Here the immuneACCESS table is served through TCRdb, limited to in-frame sequences with V and J called. Missing clones are a known gap in these copies; in checked studies unresolved V genes cover under half, and the rest lacks a known reason. V, J and clone size are taken as reported in that table, and D and trimming were inferred from the DNA itself. This sample is represented by approximately 190,000 clones; over 70% of them were singletons. Of the sample, roughly 6.4% is held by the ten largest clones.

Taken from the germline V gene, the CDR1 and CDR2 loops are MGHRA and YSYEKL. V was cut back by 1 base and J by 7 bases, leaving a gap of 11 bases between them. The CDR3 measures 13 amino acids from cysteine to phenylalanine. The sequence is cut down to CDR3 DNA, 39 bases in frame from base 1. The chain is encoded by TRBV4-1 joined to TRBJ2-7, and the D gene may be TRBD1, 6 bases matching. Sequenced material: peripheral blood. This TCR derives from a man in his 60s with acute or convalescent COVID-19. CDR3 reads: CASSQVRGEEQYF. In nucleotide form, the sequence is TGCGCCAGCAGCCAAGTCAGGGGAGAGGAGCAGTACTTC.